The 25 T cell receptor beta chains listed next were all sequenced from one sample in a study of vaccination effects on CD4 cells after COVID-19. Sequencing in the ViraFEST assay came after antigen-specific CD4+ T cells had been expanded with viral peptide pools, which were used to stimulate PBMC. When nine to ten days of culture had elapsed, CD4+ T cells were isolated. The vaccine recipients had no prior SARS-CoV-2 infection, with negative nucleocapsid antibodies. Data came from immunoSEQ multiplex PCR; TCRdb stores just in-frame clones and leaves some out. The table records roughly 67,000 clones, roughly 79% of them present only once. Their antigens remain unidentified. The sequencing here drew on CD4+ T cells from PBMCs cultured with SARS-CoV-2 spike peptides, taken before COVID-19 vaccination. Receptors originate from a human donor who received a COVID-19 vaccine.

This chain links TRBV24-1 with TRBJ1-1; D is perhaps TRBD1 (6 bases). This CDR3 region has 13 residues. CDR1 is KGHDR and CDR2 is SFDVKD in the germline V gene. V was clipped by 4 bases and J by 4 bases, with 9 bases between them. DNA of the CDR3: TGTGCCACCAGTGACACAGGGAGCACTGAAGCTTTCTTT. Amino acids: CATSDTGSTEAFF.

This clone was picked up one time. This chain links TRBV2 with TRBJ2-5, with 7 positions matching TRBD1. This CDR3 region has 14 residues. From germline, CDR1 is SNHLY and CDR2 FYNNEI. V dropped 6 bases and J dropped 4; count of bases not matched to a gene: 8. The CDR3 region has the DNA TGTGCCAGCAGCGCACAGGGGACCGCAGAGACCCAGTACTTC. It specifies CASSAQGTAETQYF.

DNA of the CDR3: TGTGCCAGCGGTTCCGGGGGATTCTCTGGAAACACCATATATTTT. Amino acid sequence: CASGSGGFSGNTIYF. This chain connects TRBV5-4 to TRBJ1-3; weak D call: TRBD1 (5 bases). This CDR3 has 15 amino acids. Trimming stripped 7 bases from V and 0 bases from J, with 14 bases between. Germline V lookup: CDR1 SGHNT, CDR2 YYREEE (reference sequence).

This chain links TRBV5-1 with TRBJ1-1; 7 bases agree with TRBD1. Germline V lookup: CDR1 SGHRS, CDR2 YFSETQ. V gave up 3 bases and J gave up 4 bases; unmatched junction bases: 6. This CDR3 has 14 residues. CDR3 bases: TGCGCCAGCAGCTCCGACAGGGTGGGCACTGAAGCTTTCTTT. Protein product: CASSSDRVGTEAFF.

The V and J genes are TRBV6-2 or TRBV6-3 and TRBJ1-1; 12 nucleotides agree with TRBD1. Per the germline V gene, CDR1 is MNHEY and CDR2 is SVGEGT. The junction had 9 bases not matched to a gene; V was cut back by 2 bases and J by 5 bases. This CDR3 contains 17 residues. The chain's CDR3 is CASSYVLGTGGTTEAFF. The CDR3 DNA reads as TGTGCCAGCAGTTACGTTTTGGGGACAGGGGGCACAACTGAAGCTTTCTTT.

This chain joins TRBV10-3 and TRBJ1-2; a weak D match, TRBD1 (6 bases). Trimming left V 2 bases short and J 8 bases short, with 12 bases between. The germline V gene has CDR1 ENHRY and CDR2 SYGVKD. The CDR3 length is 13 residues. CDR3 DNA sequence: TGTGCCATCAGTGAGGTACAGGGAACCGGCTACACCTTC. Its translation is CAISEVQGTGYTF.

The chain joins TRBV19 to TRBJ2-1; D possibly corresponds to TRBD2 (6 bases). Germline loops: CDR1 LNHDA, CDR2 SQIVND (reference sequence). Trimming shortened V by 7 bases and J by 0 bases, and 22 bases separated the two germline ends. CDR3 length equals 18 residues. DNA of the CDR3: TGTGCCAGTAAAATGGGGACTGGCCGTTCCACCTCCTACAATGAGCAGTTCTTC. It codes for CASKMGTGRSTSYNEQFF.

This clone was detected once. This chain joins TRBV11-3 and TRBJ2-1, with 7 bases identical to TRBD2. This CDR3 spans 13 amino acids. In germline, CDR1 is SGHNT, CDR2 YENEEA. V gave up 0 bases and J gave up 12 bases; unmatched junction bases: 5. CDR3 region: CASSLERGVGQFF. CDR3 nucleotides: TGTGCCAGCAGCTTAGAACGGGGGGTCGGGCAGTTCTTC.

This clone appeared once. CDR3 region: CASSLGQREQFF. CDR3 DNA: TGCGCCAGCAGCTTGGGACAAAGGGAGCAGTTCTTC. This chain links TRBV5-1 with TRBJ2-1; D remains ambiguous. This CDR3 has 12 amino acids. Per germline, CDR1 SGHRS and CDR2 YFSETQ. V gave up 0 bases and J gave up 10 bases, with 8 bases separating them. The full variable domain, in which reference TRBV5-1 and TRBJ2-1 provide the parts outside the CDR3, is KAGVTQTPRYLIKTRGQQVTLSCSPISGHRSVSWYQQTPGQGLQFLFEYFSETQRNKGNFPGRFSGRQFSNSRSEMNVSTLELGDSALYLCASSLGQREQFFGPGTRLTVL.

The chain combines TRBV18 with TRBJ1-6; D gene unclear. V lost 6 bases, J lost 7 bases, and 16 bases lay in between. CDR1 and CDR2 from the germline V gene are KGHSH and LQKENI. CDR3 length equals 15 residues. This CDR3 is CASSRTQGKNSPLHF. The CDR3 DNA is TGTGCCAGCTCGCGTACACAAGGGAAAAATTCACCCCTCCACTTT. Full variable domain (rest looked up from reference TRBV18 and TRBJ1-6): NAGVMQNPRHLVRRRGQEARLRCSPMKGHSHVYWYRQLPEEGLKFMVYLQKENIIDESGMPKERFSAEFPKEGPSILRIQQVVRGDSAAYFCASSRTQGKNSPLHFGNGTRLTVT.

The chain employs TRBV7-2 and TRBJ1-5; D is uncertain. The germline V and J ends were trimmed by 2 bases and 0 bases, with 8 bases remaining between them. This CDR3 has 15 residues. Looked up from germline, CDR1 is SGHTA and CDR2 is FQGNSA. The CDR3 loop is CASSLQSYSNQPQHF. As DNA, the CDR3 is TGTGCCAGCAGCTTACAAAGTTATAGCAATCAGCCCCAGCATTTT.

The CDR3: CSVGLGREKLFF. In DNA form, the CDR3 reads TGCAGCGTGGGGTTAGGGCGCGAAAAACTGTTTTTT. This sequence joins TRBV29-1 and TRBJ1-4; no definite D call. Germline CDR1 SQVTM, CDR2 ANQGSEA. The CDR3 runs to 12 residues. Trimming stripped 6 bases from V and 8 bases from J, with 13 bases between.

This chain links TRBV5-1 with TRBJ1-1; TRBD1 matches at 7 bases. The CDR3 has 13 amino acids. The ends lost 0 bases at V and 10 bases at J; junction bases unmatched: 6. Germline V CDR1 and CDR2: SGHRS, YFSETQ. Here the CDR3 reads CASSLEGAFVAFF. CDR3 bases: TGCGCCAGCAGCTTGGAGGGGGCTTTCGTAGCTTTCTTT.

A note on this clone: Within the sample, other DNA sequences also encode this same CDR3. J is TRBJ1-3 and V is TRBV5-1, with TRBD1 as a possible D gene (6 bases). V lost 0 bases and J lost 7, with 8 bases in between. The CDR3 extends over 13 amino acids. CDR1 and CDR2 (germline): SGHRS, YFSETQ. The CDR3 DNA reads as TGCGCCAGCAGCTTGGAGGGGGAGAACACCATATATTTT. This sequence encodes CASSLEGENTIYF.

In its sample, this clone was seen once. The V and J genes are TRBV2 and TRBJ2-3; D not resolved. Trimming took 3 bases from V and 15 from J, leaving 4 bases between them. The CDR3 consists of 8 residues. CDR1 SNHLY and CDR2 FYNNEI come from the germline V gene. CDR3 nucleotide sequence: TGTGCCAGCAGTGATGAATATTTT. This gives the protein CASSDEYF.

CDR3 residues: CASSPQAGNNEKLFF. DNA for the CDR3: TGTGCCAGCTCACCACAGGCAGGAAACAATGAAAAACTGTTTTTT. V and J are TRBV18 and TRBJ1-4; D gene unclear. Germline CDR1 is KGHSH and CDR2 is LQKENI. The CDR3 totals 15 residues. V lost 1 base to trimming and J lost 5 bases, with 11 bases between them.

V is TRBV9 and J is TRBJ2-3, with 7 nucleotides matching TRBD2. V was pared by 0 bases and J by 2 bases, with 6 bases of the junction left unmatched. Germline V gene data show CDR1 as SGDLS and CDR2 as YYNGEE. The CDR3 contains 16 residues. CDR3 in amino acids: CASSVADSGYTDTQYF. The CDR3 DNA reads as TGTGCCAGCAGCGTAGCGGATAGCGGGTACACAGATACGCAGTATTTT.

This chain connects TRBV25-1 to TRBJ2-1; D remains ambiguous. Between the trimmed V and J ends, which lost 4 bases and 3 bases, there was a span of 1 base. CDR3 size: 11 residues. Looked up from germline, CDR1 is MGHDK and CDR2 is SYGVNS. The CDR3 region is CASSGYNEQFF. Written as DNA, the CDR3 is TGTGCCAGCAGTGGCTACAATGAGCAGTTCTTC.

This clone was counted between two and nine times. The rearrangement joins TRBV30 to TRBJ2-3, with TRBD2 matching over 9 bases. Germline CDR1 reads GTSNPN; CDR2 reads SVGIG (reference sequence). With 3 bases clipped from V and 7 bases from J, the junction kept 8 bases outside the gene matches. The CDR3 is 14 residues long. CDR3 region: CAWRGLARGNTQYF. CDR3 bases: TGTGCCTGGAGGGGACTAGCAAGAGGGAATACGCAGTATTTT. Together with reference TRBV30 and TRBJ2-3, the CDR3 gives the full variable domain: SQTIHQWPATLVQPVGSPLSLECTVEGTSNPNLYWYRQAAGRGLQLLFYSVGIGQISSEVPQNLSASRPQDRQFILSSKKLLLSDSGFYLCAWRGLARGNTQYFGPGTRLTVL.

This rearrangement joins TRBV19 to TRBJ1-1; tentatively, D is TRBD1 (5 bases). Germline assignment: CDR1 LNHDA and CDR2 SQIVND (reference sequence). With 7 bases removed from V and 0 bases from J, the gap between germline ends came to 12 bases. The CDR3 sequence is 14 residues long. The CDR3 loop is CASTPGRMNTEAFF. The CDR3 DNA follows: TGTGCCAGTACCCCGGGACGGATGAACACTGAAGCTTTCTTT. The full variable domain, completed using reference TRBV19 and TRBJ1-1, is DGGITQSPKYLFRKEGQNVTLSCEQNLNHDAMYWYRQDPGQGLRLIYYSQIVNDFQKGDIAEGYSVSREKKESFPLTVTSAQKNPTAFYLCASTPGRMNTEAFFGQGTRLTVV.

V is TRBV7-3 and J is TRBJ2-2; possibly TRBD2 for D (7 bases). V was trimmed by 1 base and J by 1 base, leaving 10 bases between them. This CDR3 spans 16 amino acids. Germline V gives CDR1 SGHTA, CDR2 FQGTGA. CDR3 DNA sequence: TGTGCCAGCAGCTTAATAGGGGGGGTGAACACCGGGGAGCTGTTTTTT. This codes for CASSLIGGVNTGELFF.

The chain has TRBV24-1 and TRBJ2-1, with 7 bases aligning to TRBD1. The trim removed 4 bases at V and 3 bases at J, leaving 8 bases unmatched. The CDR3 spans 16 residues. Per the germline V gene, CDR1 is KGHDR and CDR2 is SFDVKD. The CDR3 nucleotides read TGTGCCACCAGTGAACCGGGACAGACACGCTACAATGAGCAGTTCTTC. Its protein product is CATSEPGQTRYNEQFF.

This chain joins TRBV12-3 or TRBV12-4 and TRBJ1-4; D unclear. V was cut by 5 bases and J by 6 bases, with 10 bases left in between. CDR3 length: 13 residues. CDR3 sequence: CASSPTAYEKLFF. Written as DNA, the CDR3 is TGTGCCAGCAGTCCGACGGCTTATGAAAAACTGTTTTTT.

The chain carries TRBV25-1 and TRBJ2-2, with TRBD2 matching over 10 bases. The J segment lost 4 bases and the V segment lost 3 bases, leaving 5 bases of the junction unmatched. The CDR3 loop spans 16 amino acids. Germline V gene sequence: CDR1 MGHDK, CDR2 SYGVNS. CDR3 amino acids: CASSEERGGSTGELFF. The CDR3 nucleotides read TGTGCCAGCAGTGAGGAGCGGGGGGGTTCCACCGGGGAGCTGTTTTTT.

The J gene is TRBJ2-5, the V gene TRBV12-3 or TRBV12-4; unclear D gene. Between the trimmed V and J ends, which lost 1 base and 5 bases, there was a span of 8 bases. CDR3 length: 13 amino acids. The CDR3 here is CASSLEVLETQYF. DNA of the CDR3: TGTGCCAGCAGTTTAGAGGTTTTGGAGACCCAGTACTTC.